Detailed here is one T cell receptor (beta chain). The antigen is unknown. Unique molecular identifiers were carried by the TCR beta cDNA libraries. Each batch of roughly 1 to 11 million T cells produced 450,000 to 500,000 cDNA molecules. TCRdb re-analysed the PCR reads in MiXCR, keeping a single row per CDR3 protein. Of 500,000 to 600,000 distinct CDR3 sequences in the sample, roughly 40% are singletons; the top ten hold about 1.8%. This record comes from a study of post-analysis software for immune sequencing data. Study information: Several disease courses (relapsing-remitting, secondary progressive and progressive-relapsing) of multiple sclerosis were included.

Study results and limitations: Among roughly 5 TRBV segments more frequent in patients than controls were TRBV5-6, TRBV5-1 and TRBV20-1. Significantly lower normalized Chao1 diversity was seen in multiple sclerosis patients than in controls. Samples made in the same batch grouped tightly together by F measure.

This CDR3 region has 12 residues. Germline-derived CDR1 and CDR2 are PRHDT and FYEKMQ (reference sequence). V lost 7 bases and J 4 bases, leaving 8 bases between the germline ends. This clonotype originated in a girl aged 5 to 17 with multiple sclerosis. The sequenced sample was blood. The V and J genes are TRBV13 and TRBJ1-3; no clear D. The CDR3 loop is CASNPMGNTIYF. The CDR3 DNA is TGTGCCAGCAACCCGATGGGAAACACCATATATTTT.